These 8 T cell receptor beta chains share one sample of origin, sequenced in a study of T cell repertoires in cytomegalovirus infection. These receptors lack a known antigen. TCRdb itself ran the reads through MiXCR, one entry per CDR3 protein. The top ten clones hold 15% to 20% of a sample with around 540,000 distinct CDR3 sequences, roughly a third of them seen once. The sequenced sample was cultured PBMCs, obtained from culture after CMV antigen stimulation. These receptors all stem from a human donor in good health (CMV status not recorded). Some clones in this sample may be carry-over from other donors' samples.

This clonotype has just a few counts. The gene calls are TRBV10-3 and TRBJ2-7; D call uncertain. Germline CDR1 is ENHRY and CDR2 is SYGVKD. Trimming shortened V by 6 bases and J by 6 bases, and 15 bases separated the two germline ends. CDR3 length: 13 residues. This CDR3 reads CAISAKIGGEQYV. The CDR3 nucleotides read TGTGCCATCAGCGCCAAAATTGGCGGCGAGCAGTACGTC.

The table lists this clonotype with a few counts. This chain uses TRBV12-3 or TRBV12-4 with TRBJ2-7; weak D call: TRBD2 (5 bases). The CDR3 covers 13 residues. With 5 bases removed from V and 4 bases from J, the gap between germline ends came to 12 bases. CDR3 residues: CASSPRVSYEQYV. Here the CDR3 DNA reads TGTGCCAGCAGTCCGAGGGTCTCTTACGAGCAGTACGTC.

This clonotype was seen at least ten times. This sequence joins TRBV7-8 and TRBJ2-1; D unclear. CDR1 is SGHVS, CDR2 FQNEAQ, per germline. Trimming pared 4 bases from V and 5 bases from J, leaving 9 bases between. The CDR3 extends over 13 amino acids. The CDR3 spells CASSSGVNNEQFF. CDR3 sequence (DNA): TGTGCCAGCAGCTCCGGAGTAAACAATGAGCAGTTCTTC.

In this sample, this clonotype turned up many times. The chain carries TRBV7-8 and TRBJ2-7; D is unresolved. The CDR3 is 13 residues long. The germline V and J ends were trimmed by 3 bases and 3 bases, with 9 bases remaining between them. The germline CDR1 and CDR2 sequences are SGHVS and FQNEAQ. DNA for the CDR3: TGTGCCAGCAGCTTTACCAGGAGCTACGAGCAGTACTTC. Its protein product is CASSFTRSYEQYF.

This clonotype was observed a few times. The V call is TRBV4-1, the J call TRBJ1-1; D call uncertain. This CDR3 has 13 residues. Trimming removed 4 bases at V and 6 bases at J, with 12 bases between. In germline, CDR1 is MGHRA, CDR2 YSYEKL. The CDR3, as DNA: TGCGCCAGCAGCCGGGCGGGGTTCGCTGAAGCTTTCTTT. The encoded protein is CASSRAGFAEAFF.

CDR3 DNA: TGCAGTGCTAGGACTGGAAGGGGCAATGAGCAGTTCTTC. This sequence encodes CSARTGRGNEQFF. The J gene is TRBJ2-1, the V gene TRBV20-1; tentatively, D is TRBD1 (5 bases). The CDR3 runs 13 residues. Germline CDR1 is DFQATT and CDR2 is SNEGSKA (reference sequence). Between the trimmed V and J ends, which lost 3 bases and 6 bases, there was a span of 12 bases.

The chain employs TRBV19 and TRBJ2-3; D tentatively reads TRBD1 or TRBD2 (5 bases each). V lost 3 bases and J 2 bases, leaving 27 bases between the germline ends. Looked up from germline, CDR1 is LNHDA and CDR2 is SQIVND (reference sequence). The CDR3 runs to 20 residues. The CDR3 region is CASSIWLTSGRSSTTDTQYF. CDR3 bases: TGTGCCAGTAGTATCTGGTTGACATCGGGACGTTCAAGCACCACAGATACGCAGTATTTT.

The chain uses TRBV24-1 and TRBJ2-1, with 15 nucleotides matching TRBD2. This CDR3 spans 16 amino acids. The junction had 6 bases not matched to a gene; V was cut back by 4 bases and J by 9 bases. Germline V gives CDR1 KGHDR, CDR2 SFDVKD. The CDR3 reads CATSDWTSGRASEQFF. Here the CDR3 DNA reads TGTGCCACCAGTGACTGGACTAGCGGGAGGGCCAGTGAGCAGTTCTTC.